Described below is a single T cell receptor beta chain sequence and its context. As yet, its antigen is unknown. This sample was taken from a study of cytomegalovirus exposure and HLA in healthy donors. Study results and caveats: According to the study, roughly 180 TCR beta chains were cytomegalovirus-associated.

This CDR3 is 13 amino acids long. The V gene lost 4 bases and the J gene lost 3 bases, with 7 bases spanning the gap. In germline, CDR1 is MNHNY, CDR2 SVGAGI (reference sequence). The repertoire was sequenced with immunoSEQ multiplex PCR; TCRdb's copy has only in-frame clones and lacks some. The sample holds some 130,000 clones, 80% to 90% seen once. The sequence derives from a woman aged 25-40 years in good health and CMV-seronegative. The chain combines TRBV6-6 with TRBJ1-5; the D is unclear. The sequencing sample was made of PBMCs. CDR3 residues: CASSSQINQPQHF. The CDR3 DNA sequence: TGTGCCAGCAGTTCCCAGATCAATCAGCCCCAGCATTTT.